This T cell receptor beta chain was sequenced for a study of blood T cell repertoires in COVID-19. Looking at the study overall: Acute and convalescent COVID-19 specimens originated in the United States, Italy and Spain. Sources were T cells, B-cell-depleted T cells, or PBMCs; the material itself was cDNA or gDNA.

The CDR3 has 15 amino acids. Trimming stripped 4 bases from V and 0 bases from J, with 10 bases between. The germline gives CDR1 KGHSH, CDR2 LQKENI. In the study's own analysis: Amplified reference gene primers provided the basis for estimating nucleated cell counts. Produced via immunoSEQ multiplex PCR; TCRdb's table is partial and in-frame only. V and J calls and clone size are as listed in that table; D and trimming were resolved from the DNA. The sample has hundreds of thousands of clones; around 82% are singletons. The chain has TRBV18 and TRBJ1-5, with no clear D. Source material: peripheral blood. This TCR came from a woman older than 75 with active or convalescent COVID-19. The CDR3 loop is CASSLGRDSNQPQHF. CDR3 nucleotides: TGTGCCAGCTCACTGGGCCGGGATAGCAATCAGCCCCAGCATTTT.